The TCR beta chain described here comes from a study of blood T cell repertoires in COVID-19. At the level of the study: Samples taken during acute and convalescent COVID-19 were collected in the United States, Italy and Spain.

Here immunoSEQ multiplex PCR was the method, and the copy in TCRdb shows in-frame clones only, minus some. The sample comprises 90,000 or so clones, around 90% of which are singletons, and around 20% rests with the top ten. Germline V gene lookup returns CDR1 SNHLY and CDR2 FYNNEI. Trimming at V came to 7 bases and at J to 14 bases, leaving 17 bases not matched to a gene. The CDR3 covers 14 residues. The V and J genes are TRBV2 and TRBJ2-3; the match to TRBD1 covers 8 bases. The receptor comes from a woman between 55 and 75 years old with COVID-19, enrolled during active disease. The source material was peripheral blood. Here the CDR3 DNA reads TGTGCCAGCACCAAAGGGGGACAGGCCTTTGCCCCGTATTTT. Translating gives CASTKGGQAFAPYF.